This passage covers 10 T cell receptor beta chains from one sample sequenced in a study of blood T cell repertoires in COVID-19. The assay was immunoSEQ multiplex PCR, and TCRdb's table has in-frame clones only and misses some. Among 130,000 or so clones listed, about four fifths were seen once. The source material was peripheral blood. The source is a human donor in a cohort sampled during active COVID-19.

The rearrangement links TRBV19 to TRBJ1-5; D unclear. The ends were cut back, 10 bases at V and 2 bases at J, with 9 bases in the middle. The CDR3 length is 12 residues. Germline loops: CDR1 LNHDA, CDR2 SQIVND (reference sequence). In DNA, the CDR3 is TGTGCCACGGGTTCGCGCAATCAGCCCCAGCATTTT. Amino acid sequence: CATGSRNQPQHF.

The chain recombines TRBV18 with TRBJ2-2; possibly TRBD1 for D (6 bases). The V gene's germline CDR1 is KGHSH and CDR2 LQKENI. Deletions cut 5 bases from V and 4 bases from J, with 14 bases between. This CDR3 is 15 amino acids long. The CDR3, as DNA: TGTGCCAGCTCAGCTAACAGGGTTGCCACCGGGGAGCTGTTTTTT. It encodes CASSANRVATGELFF. The entire variable domain, with the rest obtained from reference TRBV18 and TRBJ2-2, is as follows: NAGVMQNPRHLVRRRGQEARLRCSPMKGHSHVYWYRQLPEEGLKFMVYLQKENIIDESGMPKERFSAEFPKEGPSILRIQQVVRGDSAAYFCASSANRVATGELFFGEGSRLTVL.

V and J are TRBV4-1 and TRBJ2-3; possible D gene TRBD2, 5 bases. CDR1 is MGHRA, CDR2 YSYEKL, per germline. This CDR3 is built from 14 residues. The V and J ends lost 4 bases and 0 bases respectively, with 8 bases between them. The CDR3 is CASSPGVSTDTQYF. CDR3 nucleotide sequence: TGCGCCAGCAGCCCCGGGGTGAGCACAGATACGCAGTATTTT.

This rearrangement joins TRBV19 to TRBJ2-7; D might be TRBD1 (5 bases). Trimming shortened V by 2 bases and J by 6 bases, and 14 bases separated the two germline ends. From germline, CDR1 is LNHDA and CDR2 SQIVND (reference sequence). The CDR3 contains 14 residues. Here the CDR3 reads CASSISPGQGEQYF. CDR3 coding DNA: TGTGCCAGTAGTATAAGCCCCGGGCAGGGCGAGCAGTACTTC.

This clone has more than one count but fewer than ten. This chain joins TRBV19 and TRBJ2-6, with TRBD1 matching over 7 bases. The V segment lost 8 bases and the J segment 1 base; nucleotides outside the gene matches: 8. Germline V gene sequence: CDR1 LNHDA, CDR2 SQIVND (reference sequence). The CDR3 is 16 residues long. The CDR3 region has the DNA TGTGCCAGTCCTAGTAGGGGGCATTCTGGGGCCAACGTCCTGACTTTC. It translates to CASPSRGHSGANVLTF.

The genes are TRBV5-6 and TRBJ2-1, with D possibly being TRBD1 (6 bases). The germline V gene encodes CDR1 SGHDT and CDR2 YYEEEE. V was clipped by 6 bases and J by 8 bases, with 18 bases between them. There are 14 residues in the CDR3. CDR3 protein: CASIWQGMRDEQFF. As DNA, the CDR3 is TGTGCCAGCATCTGGCAGGGGATGAGGGATGAGCAGTTCTTC. Complete variable domain (other parts from reference TRBV5-6 and TRBJ2-1): DAGVTQSPTHLIKTRGQQVTLRCSPKSGHDTVSWYQQALGQGPQFIFQYYEEEERQRGNFPDRFSGHQFPNYSSELNVNALLLGDSALYLCASIWQGMRDEQFFGPGTRLTVL.

This clone showed up just once. This chain uses TRBV5-4 with TRBJ1-3; 9 bases match TRBD1. CDR3 length: 16 residues. CDR1 SGHNT and CDR2 YYREEE come from the germline V gene (reference sequence). V lost 0 bases and J lost 4; bases outside the gene matches: 5. This CDR3 is CASSLGDRVAGNTIYF. In DNA form, the CDR3 reads TGTGCCAGCAGCTTGGGGGACAGGGTTGCAGGAAACACCATATATTTT. Based on the CDR3 plus reference TRBV5-4 and TRBJ1-3, the full variable domain is ETGVTQSPTHLIKTRGQQVTLRCSSQSGHNTVSWYQQALGQGPQFIFQYYREEENGRGNFPPRFSGLQFPNYSSELNVNALELDDSALYLCASSLGDRVAGNTIYFGEGSWLTVV.

The rearrangement uses TRBV5-1 and TRBJ2-3; 9 bases align to TRBD1. CDR3 length: 18 residues. The V gene's germline CDR1 is SGHRS and CDR2 YFSETQ. Losses at the gene ends were 4 bases for V and 0 bases for J; bases not matched to a gene: 12. This CDR3 is CASSVGQGNTLSTDTQYF. DNA for the CDR3: TGCGCCAGCAGCGTGGGACAGGGAAACACTTTAAGCACAGATACGCAGTATTTT. Together with reference TRBV5-1 and TRBJ2-3, the CDR3 gives the full variable domain: KAGVTQTPRYLIKTRGQQVTLSCSPISGHRSVSWYQQTPGQGLQFLFEYFSETQRNKGNFPGRFSGRQFSNSRSEMNVSTLELGDSALYLCASSVGQGNTLSTDTQYFGPGTRLTVL.

The chain is built from TRBV28 and TRBJ1-2; 7 bases map to TRBD1. The CDR3 contains 19 residues. Germline V gives CDR1 MDHEN, CDR2 SYDVKM. V shed 8 bases and J 4 bases; nucleotides not matched to a gene: 25. The CDR3 DNA is TGTGCCAGCTACCGCCCAAGGGGGGAGGCAGGGGGGACTGGCTATGGCTACACCTTC. It encodes CASYRPRGEAGGTGYGYTF.

This chain links TRBV27 with TRBJ1-5; D not certain. V lost 10 bases and J lost 4, with 14 bases in between. From germline, CDR1 is MNHEY and CDR2 SMNVEV (reference sequence). The CDR3 extends over 13 amino acids. This chain's CDR3 is CATPTEGNQPQHF. The DNA of the CDR3 is TGTGCCACCCCCACAGAAGGTAATCAGCCCCAGCATTTT.